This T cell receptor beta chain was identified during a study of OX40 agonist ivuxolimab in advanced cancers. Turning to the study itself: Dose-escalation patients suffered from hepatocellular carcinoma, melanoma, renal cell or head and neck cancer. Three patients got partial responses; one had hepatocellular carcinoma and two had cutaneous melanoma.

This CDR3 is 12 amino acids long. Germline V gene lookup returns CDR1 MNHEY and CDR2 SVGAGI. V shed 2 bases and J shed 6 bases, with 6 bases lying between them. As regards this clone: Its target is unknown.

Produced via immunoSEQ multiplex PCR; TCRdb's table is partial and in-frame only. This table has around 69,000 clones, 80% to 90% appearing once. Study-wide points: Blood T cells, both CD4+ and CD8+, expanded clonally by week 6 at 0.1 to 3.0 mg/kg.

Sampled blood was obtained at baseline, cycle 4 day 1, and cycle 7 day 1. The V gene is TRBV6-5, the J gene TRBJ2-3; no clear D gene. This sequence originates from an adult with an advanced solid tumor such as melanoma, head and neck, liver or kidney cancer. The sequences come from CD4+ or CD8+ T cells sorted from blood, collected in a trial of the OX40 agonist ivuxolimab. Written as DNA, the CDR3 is TGTGCCAGCAGTTACATGGGGGATACGCAGTATTTT. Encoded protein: CASSYMGDTQYF.